This T cell receptor (beta chain) was identified in a study of T cell repertoires in cytomegalovirus infection. CDR1 is MNHEY and CDR2 is SVGAGI in the germline V gene. CDR3 size: 14 residues. For this clonotype: The junction and the germline gene differ at one end; a read error may be behind it.

MiXCR was run by TCRdb on the reads, yielding one entry per CDR3 protein. Of just over 300,000 distinct CDR3 sequences in the sample, 17% were seen once. The source is a human donor in good health (CMV status not recorded). Some clones in this sample may be carry-over from other donors' samples. The chain employs TRBV6-5 and TRBJ2-2; possibly TRBD1 for D (6 bases). The sequencing input was PBMCs. CDR3 nucleotide sequence: TGTGCCAGCAGTGCCGACAGGAACACCGGGGAGCCGTTTTTT. Translated: CASSADRNTGEPFF.